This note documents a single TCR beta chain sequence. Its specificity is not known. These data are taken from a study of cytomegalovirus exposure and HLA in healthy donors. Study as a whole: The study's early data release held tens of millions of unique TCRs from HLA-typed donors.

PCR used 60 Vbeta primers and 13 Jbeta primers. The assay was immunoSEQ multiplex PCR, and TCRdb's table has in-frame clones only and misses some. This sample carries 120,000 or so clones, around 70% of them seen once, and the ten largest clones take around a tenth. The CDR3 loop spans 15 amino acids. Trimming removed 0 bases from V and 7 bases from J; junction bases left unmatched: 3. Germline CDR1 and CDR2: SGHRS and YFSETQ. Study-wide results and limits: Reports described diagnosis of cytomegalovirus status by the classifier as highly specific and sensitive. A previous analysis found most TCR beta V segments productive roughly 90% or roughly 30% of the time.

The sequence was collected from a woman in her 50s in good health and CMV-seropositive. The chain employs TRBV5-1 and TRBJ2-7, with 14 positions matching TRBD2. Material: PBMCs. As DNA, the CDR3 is TGCGCCAGCAGCTTGGCGGGACTAGCGGGGGAAGAGCAGTACTTC. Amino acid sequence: CASSLAGLAGEEQYF. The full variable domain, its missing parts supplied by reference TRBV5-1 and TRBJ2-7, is KAGVTQTPRYLIKTRGQQVTLSCSPISGHRSVSWYQQTPGQGLQFLFEYFSETQRNKGNFPGRFSGRQFSNSRSEMNVSTLELGDSALYLCASSLAGLAGEEQYFGPGTRLTVT.